These T cell receptor beta chains were read from a single sample in a study of blood T cell repertoires in COVID-19. Libraries were prepared by immunoSEQ multiplex PCR; TCRdb keeps only in-frame clonotypes and omits some of them. The data show under 300,000 clones, about 89% seen once. The sample comprised PBMCs or T cells enriched from blood (not recorded which). The receptors stem from a man aged 35 to 55 who had recovered from COVID-19. CDR3s include the opening cysteine and the closing phenylalanine or tryptophan. The D gene is left open where the match is weak. Some rows mark clone size as missing; the rest say once, few, many or name a class of expanded clone.

j_call	v_call	d_call	clone_size	cdr3_aa	cdr3_nt
TRBJ1-1	TRBV5-6	.	many	CASRYGVGAPDTEAFF	TGTGCCAGCAGATACGGAGTGGGGGCGCCGGATACTGAAGCTTTCTTT
TRBJ1-5	TRBV2	.	.	CASDRFPGQPQHF	TGTGCCAGCGATCGCTTTCCGGGTCAGCCCCAGCATTTT
TRBJ1-5	TRBV28	.	few	CASSKQGRTLNQPQHF	TGTGCCAGCAGTAAACAGGGACGTACATTAAATCAGCCCCAGCATTTT
TRBJ2-5	TRBV6-2/TRBV6-3	.	.	CASSYGQGATQYF	TGTGCCAGCAGTTACGGGCAGGGTGCGACCCAGTACTTC
TRBJ2-7	TRBV3-1/TRBV3-2	.	.	CASSQGAVNYEQYF	TGTGCCAGCAGCCAAGGGGCAGTAAACTACGAGCAGTACTTC
TRBJ1-6	TRBV30	.	.	CAWRDRADSPLHF	TGTGCCTGGAGGGACAGAGCCGATTCACCCCTCCACTTT
TRBJ2-7	TRBV27	TRBD1	.	CASSPWDRDGEQYF	TGTGCCAGCAGTCCTTGGGACAGGGATGGCGAGCAGTACTTC
TRBJ2-1	TRBV9	TRBD2	.	CASSAGLAGENEQFF	TGTGCCAGCAGCGCTGGACTAGCGGGGGAGAATGAGCAGTTCTTC
TRBJ2-5	TRBV24-1	TRBD1	.	CATSDLPGQGAAGETQYF	TGTGCCACCAGTGATTTGCCGGGACAGGGGGCCGCGGGGGAGACCCAGTACTTC
TRBJ2-2	TRBV18	TRBD2	.	CASSPSDRGGTGELFF	TGTGCCAGCTCACCTTCGGACCGCGGGGGGACCGGGGAGCTGTTTTTT
TRBJ1-2	TRBV7-2	.	.	CASSSTGKGYTF	TGTGCCAGCAGCTCGACAGGAAAGGGCTACACCTTC
TRBJ2-1	TRBV28	TRBD2	.	CASSYRLAGHEQFF	TGTGCCAGCAGTTACCGACTAGCGGGACATGAGCAGTTCTTC
TRBJ1-3	TRBV7-9	TRBD1	.	CASSFFGTGDGNTIYF	TGTGCCAGCAGCTTTTTCGGGACAGGGGACGGAAACACCATATATTTT
TRBJ2-7	TRBV4-1	.	.	CASSQSRSYEQYF	TGCGCCAGCAGCCAGAGTCGTTCGTACGAGCAGTACTTC
TRBJ2-2	TRBV9	TRBD1	.	CASSPRTGPGAGELFF	TGTGCCAGCAGCCCACGGACAGGGCCAGGGGCGGGGGAGCTGTTTTTT
TRBJ1-6	TRBV6-1	.	.	CASSETQGSNSPLHF	TGTGCCAGCAGTGAAACGCAGGGAAGTAATTCACCCCTCCACTTT
TRBJ1-1	TRBV11-3	.	once	CASSLGPEAFF	TGTGCCAGCAGCTTAGGGCCTGAAGCTTTCTTT
TRBJ2-1	TRBV11-2	.	.	CASSLDRGQGGEQFF	TGTGCCAGCAGCTTAGATAGGGGGCAGGGAGGAGAGCAGTTCTTC
TRBJ1-4	TRBV3-1/TRBV3-2	TRBD1	.	CASSHEVGTGDLNEKLFF	TGTGCCAGCAGCCATGAAGTAGGGACAGGGGATTTGAATGAAAAACTGTTTTTT
TRBJ2-5	TRBV2	.	.	CASSRQGFLETQYF	.
TRBJ1-1	TRBV19	TRBD1	.	CASSILRQGARNTEAFF	TGTGCCAGTAGCATCTTAAGACAGGGGGCGCGGAACACTGAAGCTTTCTTT
TRBJ2-3	TRBV6-4	TRBD2	.	CASSGSGSADTQYF	TGTGCCAGCAGTGGGAGCGGGAGCGCAGATACGCAGTATTTT
TRBJ2-5	TRBV2	TRBD2	few	CASSTGRVETQYF	TGTGCCAGCAGTACGGGGAGGGTGGAGACCCAGTACTTC
TRBJ1-3	TRBV7-8	.	few	CASSPRGSGNTIYF	TGTGCCAGCAGCCCCAGGGGATCTGGAAACACCATATATTTT
TRBJ2-5	TRBV9	.	.	CASSARTFQETQYF	TGTGCCAGCAGCGCGCGGACTTTCCAAGAGACCCAGTACTTC
TRBJ2-7	TRBV28	TRBD1	.	CASSLGQGLYEQYF	TGTGCCAGCAGTTTAGGACAGGGACTCTACGAGCAGTACTTC
TRBJ2-7	TRBV5-4	.	.	CASSWDMTYEQYF	TGTGCCAGTAGTTGGGACATGACCTACGAGCAGTACTTC
TRBJ2-3	TRBV7-9	.	.	CASSLGGLILPDTQYF	TGTGCCAGCAGCTTGGGCGGACTGATCCTCCCAGATACGCAGTATTTT
TRBJ2-7	TRBV4-3	.	few	CASSQDRGGYEQYF	TGCGCCAGCAGCCAAGATCGGGGAGGCTACGAGCAGTACTTC
TRBJ1-2	TRBV19	TRBD1	.	CASSTQGAGYGYTF	TGTGCCAGTAGTACCCAGGGGGCCGGCTATGGCTACACCTTC
TRBJ2-2	TRBV7-9	.	.	CASSSQGSGELFF	TGTGCCAGCAGCTCCCAGGGGTCCGGGGAGCTGTTTTTT
TRBJ2-1	TRBV7-3	.	.	CASSSHRDTYNEQFF	TGTGCCAGCAGCTCACATCGGGACACTTACAATGAGCAGTTCTTC
TRBJ1-1	TRBV7-3	TRBD1	.	CASSLTRQGGDTEAFF	TGTGCCAGCAGCTTAACCCGACAGGGAGGTGACACTGAAGCTTTCTTT
TRBJ2-2	TRBV29-1	TRBD1	once	CSGRTGGIGGELFF	TGCAGCGGCCGGACAGGGGGCATTGGTGGGGAGCTGTTTTTT
TRBJ2-2	TRBV19	.	.	CASSIVSAGELFF	TGTGCCAGTAGTATAGTCAGCGCCGGGGAGCTGTTTTTT
TRBJ1-1	TRBV7-8	.	few	CASSTQANTEAFF	TGTGCCAGCAGTACCCAGGCAAACACTGAAGCTTTCTTT
TRBJ1-2	TRBV7-9	.	.	CASSLAWGAKRGYTF	TGTGCCAGCAGCTTAGCCTGGGGAGCTAAGCGGGGCTACACCTTC
TRBJ1-1	TRBV5-4	TRBD1	.	CASSAGQEHMNTEAFF	TGTGCCAGCAGCGCGGGACAGGAGCACATGAACACTGAAGCTTTCTTT
TRBJ1-1	TRBV7-9	.	.	CASSLAAGRNTEAFF	TGTGCCAGCAGCTTAGCGGCAGGTCGGAACACTGAAGCTTTCTTT
TRBJ2-5	TRBV15	TRBD1	.	CATSILSGTGQETQYF	TGTGCCACCAGCATCCTATCGGGGACAGGCCAAGAGACCCAGTACTTC
TRBJ2-7	TRBV28	.	.	CASSALRQSYEQYF	TGTGCCAGCAGCGCGCTCCGACAGTCCTACGAGCAGTACTTC
TRBJ2-5	TRBV5-1	TRBD1	.	CASSHLQQGAETQYF	TGCGCCAGCAGCCATCTTCAACAGGGGGCTGAGACCCAGTACTTC
TRBJ2-3	TRBV5-6	.	.	CASSLDPTATDTQYF	TGTGCCAGCAGCTTGGATCCGACTGCGACAGATACGCAGTATTTT
TRBJ2-7	TRBV4-3	TRBD1	few	CASSQETGGTEQYF	TGCGCCAGCAGCCAGGAAACAGGGGGCACCGAGCAGTACTTC
TRBJ2-4	TRBV3-1/TRBV3-2	TRBD2	.	CASSLRRGGLFFGENIQYF	TGTGCCAGCAGCCTCAGGCGGGGGGGCCTTTTCTTCGGAGAAAACATTCAGTACTTC
TRBJ2-3	TRBV7-2	TRBD2	.	CASSDLAGPQDTQYF	TGTGCCAGCAGCGATTTAGCGGGACCCCAAGATACGCAGTATTTT
TRBJ2-7	TRBV24-1	.	.	CATSDLGEEQYF	TGTGCCACCAGTGATTTGGGGGAGGAGCAGTACTTC
TRBJ1-5	TRBV4-3	.	.	CASSQETGNSNQPQHF	TGCGCCAGCAGCCAAGAGACAGGTAATAGCAATCAGCCCCAGCATTTT
TRBJ2-2	TRBV7-8	TRBD2	.	CASSWGLSNTGELFF	TGTGCCAGCAGCTGGGGACTATCGAACACCGGGGAGCTGTTTTTT
TRBJ1-1	TRBV10-3	.	once	CAISDRAETEAFF	TGTGCCATCAGTGACAGGGCAGAGACTGAAGCTTTCTTT
TRBJ1-1	TRBV7-8	.	.	CASSLVGSPTEAFF	TGTGCCAGCAGCTTAGTCGGGTCCCCCACTGAAGCTTTCTTT